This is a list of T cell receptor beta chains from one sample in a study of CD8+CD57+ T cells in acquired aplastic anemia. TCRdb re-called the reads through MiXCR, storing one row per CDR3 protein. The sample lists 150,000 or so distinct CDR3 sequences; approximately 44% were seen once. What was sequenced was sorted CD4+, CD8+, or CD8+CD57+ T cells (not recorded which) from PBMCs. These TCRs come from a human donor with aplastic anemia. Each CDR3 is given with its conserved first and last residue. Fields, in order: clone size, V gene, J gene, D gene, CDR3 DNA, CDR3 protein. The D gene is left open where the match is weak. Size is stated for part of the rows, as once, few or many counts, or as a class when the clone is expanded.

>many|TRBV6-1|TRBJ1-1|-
TGTGCCAGCACCCCCCGACCCGGGTACACTGAAGCTTTCTTT
CASTPRPGYTEAFF
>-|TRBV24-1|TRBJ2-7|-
TGTGCCACCAGTGATTTTACAGGGAGCGAGCAGTACTTC
CATSDFTGSEQYF
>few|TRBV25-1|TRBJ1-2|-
TGTGCCAGCAGCCACACAAAGACTCCTAACTATGGCTACACCTTC
CASSHTKTPNYGYTF
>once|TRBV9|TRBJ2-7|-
TGTGCCAGCAGCGTAGGAGTGGACTTTTCCTACGAGCAGTACTTC
CASSVGVDFSYEQYF
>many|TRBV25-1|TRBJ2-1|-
TGTGCCAGCAGTGAATCCCGCGGTTGGTACAATGAGCAGTTCTTC
CASSESRGWYNEQFF
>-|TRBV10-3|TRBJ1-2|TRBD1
TGTGCCATCAGCACGGACAGGGCTACCTATGGCTACACCTTC
CAISTDRATYGYTF
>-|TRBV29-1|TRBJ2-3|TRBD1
TGCAGCGTTGATGAGGGGGCGGCAGATACGCAGTACTTT
CSVDEGAADTQYF
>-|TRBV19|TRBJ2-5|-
TGTGCCAGTAGAGGGGACCCTTCGTACCAAGAGACCCAGTACTTC
CASRGDPSYQETQYF
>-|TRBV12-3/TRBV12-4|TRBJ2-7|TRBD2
TGTGCCAGCAGTCGAAGACTAGCGGGGGCTCCTCCTAGGGACGAGCAGTACTTC
CASSRRLAGAPPRDEQYF
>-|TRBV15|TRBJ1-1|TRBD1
TGTGCCACCAGCAGGGACAGGGTGGATGGCACTGAAGCTTTCTTT
CATSRDRVDGTEAFF
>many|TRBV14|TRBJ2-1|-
TGTGCCAGCAGCCCCAAAACGTGGCAGAGCTCCTACAATGAGCAGTTCTTC
CASSPKTWQSSYNEQFF
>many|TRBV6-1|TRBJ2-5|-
TGTGCCAGCAGCGCCGCTAGGGGTACAACCGAGACCCAGTACTTC
CASSAARGTTETQYF
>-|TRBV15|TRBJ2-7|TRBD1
TGTGCCACCAGCAGATTTGGAGGACAGGGACCCTACGAGCAGTACTTC
CATSRFGGQGPYEQYF
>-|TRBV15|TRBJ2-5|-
TGTGCCACCAGCAGCCCCCAACAGGGCGCACAAGAGACCCAGTACTTC
CATSSPQQGAQETQYF
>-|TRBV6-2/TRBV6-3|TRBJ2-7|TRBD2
TGTGCCAGCAGTTACTTGGTCCACTATCGACTAGCGGGGGCCTACGAGCAGTACTTC
CASSYLVHYRLAGAYEQYF
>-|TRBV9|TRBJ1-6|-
TGTGCCAGCAGCGTAGGGCAGACCTATTCACCCCTCCACTTT
CASSVGQTYSPLHF
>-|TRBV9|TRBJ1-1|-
TGTGCCAGCAGCGTAGCCTACAACACTGAAGCTTTCTTT
CASSVAYNTEAFF
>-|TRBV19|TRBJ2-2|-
TGTGCCAGTAGTGTCAGACCGAACACCGGGGAGCTGTTTTTT
CASSVRPNTGELFF
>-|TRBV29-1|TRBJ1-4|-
TGCAGCGTTCGAGAACAGGGAACGGTTGAAAAACTGTTTTTT
CSVREQGTVEKLFF
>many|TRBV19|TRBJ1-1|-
TGTGCCAGTAGTACCGTTAGTAATGTAGACAGAAAAGCTTTCTTT
CASSTVSNVDRKAFF
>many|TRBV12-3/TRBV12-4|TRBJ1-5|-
TGTGCCAGCAGTTTAGCGCTATTAGTCGGGGACGGACAGCCCCAGCATTTT
CASSLALLVGDGQPQHF
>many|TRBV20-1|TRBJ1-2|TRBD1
TGCAGTGCTGACCCTGGACAGGGGATCTTCTATGGCTACACCTTC
CSADPGQGIFYGYTF
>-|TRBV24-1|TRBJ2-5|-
TGTGCCACCAGTGACCCCGGACGTCAAGAGACCCAGTACTTC
CATSDPGRQETQYF
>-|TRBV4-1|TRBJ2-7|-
TGCGCCAGCAGCCAAACGGGGTGGGAGCAGTACTTC
CASSQTGWEQYF
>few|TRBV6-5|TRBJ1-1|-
TGTGCCAGCAGTTACTCGAAGATCATGAACACTGAATCTTTCTTT
CASSYSKIMNTESFF
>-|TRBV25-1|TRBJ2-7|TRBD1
TGTGCCAGCGGGGAACAGGGGGCGGGGGAGCAGTACTTC
CASGEQGAGEQYF
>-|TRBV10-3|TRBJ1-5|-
TGTGCCATCAGTGAGTCGGGGGGGAATCAGCCCCAGCATTTT
CAISESGGNQPQHF
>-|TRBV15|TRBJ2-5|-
TGTGCCACCAGCAGAGGGGACATCGAAGAGACCCAGTACTTC
CATSRGDIEETQYF
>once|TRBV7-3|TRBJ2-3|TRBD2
TGTGCGACCGGGACTAGCGGAGATACGCAGTATTTT
CATGTSGDTQYF
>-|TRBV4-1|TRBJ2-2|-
TGCGCCAGCAGCCAGGGGGCCGGGCCATTCCCCGGGGAGCTGTTTTTT
CASSQGAGPFPGELFF
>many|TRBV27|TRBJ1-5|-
TGTGCCAGCAGTTTTTCGGCAGACAATCAGCCCCAGCATTTT
CASSFSADNQPQHF
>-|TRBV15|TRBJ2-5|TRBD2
TGTGCCACCAGCAGCGAGGGGACTAGCGGCCAAGAGACCCAGTACTTC
CATSSEGTSGQETQYF
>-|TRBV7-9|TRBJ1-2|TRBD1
TGTGCCAGCAGCTTACCCTCAGACAGGGCTGGCTACACCTTC
CASSLPSDRAGYTF
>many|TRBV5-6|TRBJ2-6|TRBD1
TGTGCCAGCAGAACACGGGACAGGGAACGGGCTGGGGCCAACGTCCTGACTTTC
CASRTRDRERAGANVLTF
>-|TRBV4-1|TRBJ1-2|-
TGCGCCAGCAGCCAATCGGCCGGCCACTATGGCTACACCTTC
CASSQSAGHYGYTF
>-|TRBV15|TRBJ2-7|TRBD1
TGTGCCACCAGCCGACAGGGATCCTACGAGCAGTACTTC
CATSRQGSYEQYF
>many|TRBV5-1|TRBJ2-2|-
TGCGCCAGCAGCTTGGTAGTGAACACCGGGGAGCTGTTTTTT
CASSLVVNTGELFF
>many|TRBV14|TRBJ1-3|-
TGTGCCAGTAGTCGGGGGGGAACGTCTGGAAACACCATATATTTT
CASSRGGTSGNTIYF
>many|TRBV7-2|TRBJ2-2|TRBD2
TGTGCCAGCAGCTCAAGAGCGGGAGTTACCGGGGAGCTGTTTTTT
CASSSRAGVTGELFF
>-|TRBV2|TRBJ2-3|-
TGTGCCAGCGGCCGCAGGGGAACCGATACGCAGTATTTT
CASGRRGTDTQYF
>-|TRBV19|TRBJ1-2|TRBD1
TGTGCCAGTAGTACCCTCCGGCAGGGGGACTATGGCTACACCTTC
CASSTLRQGDYGYTF